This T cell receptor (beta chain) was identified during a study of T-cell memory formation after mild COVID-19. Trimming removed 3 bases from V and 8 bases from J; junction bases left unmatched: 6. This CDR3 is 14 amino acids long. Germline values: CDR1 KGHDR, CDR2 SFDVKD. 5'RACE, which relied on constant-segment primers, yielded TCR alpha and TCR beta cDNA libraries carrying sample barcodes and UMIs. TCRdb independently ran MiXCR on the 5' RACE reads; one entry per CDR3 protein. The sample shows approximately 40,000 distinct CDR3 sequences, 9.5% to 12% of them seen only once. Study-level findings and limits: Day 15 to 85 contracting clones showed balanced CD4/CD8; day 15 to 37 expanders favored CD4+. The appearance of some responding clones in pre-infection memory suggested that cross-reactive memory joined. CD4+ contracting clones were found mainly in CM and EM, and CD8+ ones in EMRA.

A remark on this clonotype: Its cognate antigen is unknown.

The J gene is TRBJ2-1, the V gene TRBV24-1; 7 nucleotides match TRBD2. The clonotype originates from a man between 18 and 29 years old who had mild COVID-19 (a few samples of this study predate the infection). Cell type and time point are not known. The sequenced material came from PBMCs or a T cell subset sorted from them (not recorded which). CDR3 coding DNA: TGTGCCACCAGTGATCCAGTAGCGGGCTATGAGCAGTTCTTC. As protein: CATSDPVAGYEQFF.